Included here is one T cell receptor (beta chain) sequence, with context. Its antigen is undetermined. This sample was included in a study of cytotoxic CD8 clonotypes in ibrutinib-treated CLL. Data came from immunoSEQ multiplex PCR; TCRdb stores just in-frame clones and leaves some out. This table holds roughly 70,000 clones, roughly nine tenths found once. Whole-study results and caveats: Clonality increased at ibrutinib response and stayed stable in sustained remission. At progression, however, it fell back toward baseline.

The input for sequencing was PBMCs, taken after 12 months of ibrutinib treatment. This TCR was recovered from a human donor with chronic lymphocytic leukemia.

CDR3 DNA: TGCGCCAGCAGTGAGTCAGTGGGGGGCCTCAGACCGCTGGTTAGTGTCTCTGGAAACACCATATATTTT. It specifies CASSESVGGLRPLVSVSGNTIYF. The J gene is TRBJ1-3, the V gene TRBV10-1; D may be TRBD1 (6 bases). Germline CDR1 WNHNN, CDR2 SYGVQD (reference sequence). With 0 bases removed from V and 0 bases from J, the gap between germline ends came to 30 bases. The CDR3 sequence is 23 residues long.